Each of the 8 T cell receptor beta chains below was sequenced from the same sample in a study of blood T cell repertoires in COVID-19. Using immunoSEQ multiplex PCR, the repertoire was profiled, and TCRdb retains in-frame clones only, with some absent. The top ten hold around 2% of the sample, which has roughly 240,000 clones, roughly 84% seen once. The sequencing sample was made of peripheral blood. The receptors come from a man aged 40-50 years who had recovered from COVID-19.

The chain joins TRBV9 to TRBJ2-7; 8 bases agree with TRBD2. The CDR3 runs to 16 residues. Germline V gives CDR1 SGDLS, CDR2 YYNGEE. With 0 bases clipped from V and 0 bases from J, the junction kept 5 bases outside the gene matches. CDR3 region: CASSVGPAGVSYEQYF. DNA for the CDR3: TGTGCCAGCAGCGTAGGTCCAGCGGGGGTCTCCTACGAGCAGTACTTC. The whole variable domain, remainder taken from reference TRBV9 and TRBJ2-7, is DSGVTQTPKHLITATGQRVTLRCSPRSGDLSVYWYQQSLDQGLQFLIQYYNGEERAKGNILERFSAQQFPDLHSELNLSSLELGDSALYFCASSVGPAGVSYEQYFGPGTRLTVT.

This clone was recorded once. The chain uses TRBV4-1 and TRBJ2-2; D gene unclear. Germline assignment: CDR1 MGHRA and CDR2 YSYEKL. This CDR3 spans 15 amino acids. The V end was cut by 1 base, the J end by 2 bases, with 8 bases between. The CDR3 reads CASSQGNLNTGELFF. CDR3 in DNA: TGCGCCAGCAGCCAAGGAAACTTAAACACCGGGGAGCTGTTTTTT.

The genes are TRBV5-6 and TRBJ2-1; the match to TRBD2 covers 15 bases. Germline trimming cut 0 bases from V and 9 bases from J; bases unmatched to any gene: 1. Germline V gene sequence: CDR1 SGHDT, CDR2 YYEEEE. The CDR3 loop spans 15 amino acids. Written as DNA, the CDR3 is TGTGCCAGCAGCTTGGGGGGACTAGCGGGAGGTGAGCAGTTCTTC. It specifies CASSLGGLAGGEQFF.

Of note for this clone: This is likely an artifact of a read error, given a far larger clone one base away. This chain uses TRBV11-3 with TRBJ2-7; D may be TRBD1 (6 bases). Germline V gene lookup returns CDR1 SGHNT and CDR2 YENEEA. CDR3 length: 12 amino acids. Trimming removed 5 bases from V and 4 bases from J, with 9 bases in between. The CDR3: CASSLRGYEQYF. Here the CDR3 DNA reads TGTGCCAGCAGCCTCAGGGGATACGAGCAGTACTTC.

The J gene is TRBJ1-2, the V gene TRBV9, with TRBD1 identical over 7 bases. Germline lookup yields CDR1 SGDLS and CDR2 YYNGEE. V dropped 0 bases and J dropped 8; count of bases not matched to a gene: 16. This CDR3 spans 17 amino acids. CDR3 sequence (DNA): TGTGCCAGCAGCGTAGACGGGAACAGGGGCGGGCTACGGGGCTACACCTTC. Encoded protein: CASSVDGNRGGLRGYTF. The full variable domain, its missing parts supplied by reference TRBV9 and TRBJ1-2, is DSGVTQTPKHLITATGQRVTLRCSPRSGDLSVYWYQQSLDQGLQFLIQYYNGEERAKGNILERFSAQQFPDLHSELNLSSLELGDSALYFCASSVDGNRGGLRGYTFGSGTRLTVV.

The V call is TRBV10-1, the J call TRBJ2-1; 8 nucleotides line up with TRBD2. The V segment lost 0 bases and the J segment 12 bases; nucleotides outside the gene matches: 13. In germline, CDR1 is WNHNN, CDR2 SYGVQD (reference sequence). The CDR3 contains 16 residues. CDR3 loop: CASSESGLAGPIGQFF. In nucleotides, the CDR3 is TGCGCCAGCAGTGAGTCGGGTCTAGCGGGTCCCATTGGGCAGTTCTTC.

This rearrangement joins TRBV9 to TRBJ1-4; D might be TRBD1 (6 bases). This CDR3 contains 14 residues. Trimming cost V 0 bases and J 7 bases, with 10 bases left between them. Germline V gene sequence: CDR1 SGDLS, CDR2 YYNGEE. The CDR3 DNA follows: TGTGCCAGCAGCGTAGAGGCAGGGGTTGAAAAACTGTTTTTT. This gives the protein CASSVEAGVEKLFF.

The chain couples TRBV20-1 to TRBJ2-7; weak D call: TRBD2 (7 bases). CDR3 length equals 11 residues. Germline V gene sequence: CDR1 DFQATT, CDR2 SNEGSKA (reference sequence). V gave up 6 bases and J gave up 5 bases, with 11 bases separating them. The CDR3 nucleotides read TGCAGTGCGGCGGGGGCGAACGAGCAGTACTTC. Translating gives CSAAGANEQYF.